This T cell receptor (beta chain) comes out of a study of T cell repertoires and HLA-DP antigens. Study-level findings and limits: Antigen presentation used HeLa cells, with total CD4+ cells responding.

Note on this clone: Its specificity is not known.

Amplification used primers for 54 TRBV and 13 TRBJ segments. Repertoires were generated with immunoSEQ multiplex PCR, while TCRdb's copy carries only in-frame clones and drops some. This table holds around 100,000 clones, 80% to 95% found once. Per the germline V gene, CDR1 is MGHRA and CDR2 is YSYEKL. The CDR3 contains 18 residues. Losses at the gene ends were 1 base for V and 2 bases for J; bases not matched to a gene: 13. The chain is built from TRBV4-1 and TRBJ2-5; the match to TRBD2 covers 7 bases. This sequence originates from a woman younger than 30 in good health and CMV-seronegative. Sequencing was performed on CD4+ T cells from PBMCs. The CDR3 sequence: CASSQGSGPSGGQETQYF. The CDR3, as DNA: TGCGCCAGCAGCCAAGGTAGCGGGCCTTCCGGGGGACAAGAGACCCAGTACTTC.